The 21 T cell receptor beta chains in this list originate from one sample, sequenced in a study of cytomegalovirus exposure and HLA in healthy donors. The method was immunoSEQ multiplex PCR; TCRdb's version includes in-frame clones alone and lacks a portion of them. The table records more than 120,000 clones, approximately 86% of them present only once. Sequenced: PBMCs. All receptors come from a man aged 18 to 29 in good health and CMV-seropositive.

V and J are TRBV7-6 and TRBJ1-6, with 9 bases fitting TRBD1. CDR1 is SGHVS and CDR2 is FNYEAQ in the germline V gene. With V trimmed by 5 bases and J by 7 bases, 6 bases remained unmatched. This CDR3 has 15 amino acids. For the CDR3, the DNA is TGTGCCAGCAGCGACCGGACAGGGGTCAATTCACCCCTCCACTTT. Protein product: CASSDRTGVNSPLHF.

The chain joins TRBV6-6 to TRBJ2-2, with D possibly matching TRBD2 (6 bases). CDR1 is MNHNY and CDR2 is SVGAGI in the germline V gene (reference sequence). V lost 8 bases to trimming and J lost 1 base, with 11 bases between them. The CDR3 covers 14 residues. The CDR3 protein is CASGGTENTGELFF. The CDR3 nucleotides read TGTGCCAGCGGGGGGACCGAGAACACCGGGGAGCTGTTTTTT.

V usage is TRBV5-1 and J usage is TRBJ2-5, with 8 bases matching TRBD1. CDR1 is SGHRS, CDR2 YFSETQ, per germline. With V trimmed by 4 bases and J by 6 bases, 8 bases remained unmatched. The CDR3 extends over 14 amino acids. CDR3 loop: CASSPAGGSKTQYF. The CDR3 DNA sequence: TGCGCCAGCAGCCCGGCAGGGGGCTCGAAGACCCAGTACTTC.

This chain connects TRBV7-2 to TRBJ2-1, with 9 bases identical to TRBD2. From germline, CDR1 is SGHTA and CDR2 FQGNSA. The V segment lost 5 bases and the J segment 9 bases; nucleotides outside the gene matches: 11. The CDR3 totals 15 residues. This CDR3 is CASSRLAGGPGEQFF. DNA of the CDR3: TGTGCCAGCAGCCGCTTGGCGGGGGGGCCGGGTGAGCAGTTCTTC.

The chain employs TRBV10-3 and TRBJ2-6, with a tentative D call TRBD1 (5 bases). CDR1 is ENHRY, CDR2 SYGVKD, per germline. The CDR3 consists of 14 residues. Trimming took 6 bases from V and 2 from J, leaving 8 bases between them. CDR3 sequence (DNA): TGTGCCATCAGCCCAGGGACTGGGGCCAACGTCCTGACTTTC. It encodes CAISPGTGANVLTF.

V gene TRBV6-1 combines with J gene TRBJ2-5; maybe TRBD2 (7 bases). This CDR3 is built from 14 residues. Trimming left V 4 bases short and J 5 bases short, with 14 bases between. The germline V gene encodes CDR1 MNHNS and CDR2 SASEGT. This CDR3 reads CASSVRGAGETQYF. CDR3 nucleotides: TGTGCCAGCAGTGTCCGGGGGGCGGGTGAGACCCAGTACTTC.

The rearrangement joins TRBV13 to TRBJ2-3, with TRBD2 matching over 11 bases. V lost 8 bases, J lost 6 bases, and 7 bases stayed unmatched. This CDR3 has 14 amino acids. Per the germline V gene, CDR1 is PRHDT and CDR2 is FYEKMQ (reference sequence). The CDR3 sequence: CASSRLAGMDTQYF. The CDR3, as DNA: TGTGCCAGCTCCCGACTAGCGGGGATGGATACGCAGTATTTT.

The chain employs TRBV4-2 and TRBJ2-3; D remains ambiguous. Trimming cost V 1 base and J 3 bases, with 8 bases left between them. The CDR3 consists of 14 residues. Germline CDR1 and CDR2: LGHNA and YNFKEQ. CDR3 sequence reads: CASSQALLTDTQYF. The CDR3 DNA follows: TGTGCCAGCAGCCAAGCCCTCCTTACAGATACGCAGTATTTT.

In this sample, this clone turned up a few times. V and J are TRBV18 and TRBJ1-5; no firm D call. V dropped 3 bases and J dropped 6 bases, with 12 bases sitting between them. CDR3 length: 14 residues. CDR1 is KGHSH, CDR2 LQKENI, per germline. CDR3 nucleotide sequence: TGTGCCAGCTCACCTTGCCCATGCGGTCAGCCCCAGCATTTT. It codes for CASSPCPCGQPQHF.

The chain employs TRBV30 and TRBJ1-1; 7 nucleotides agree with TRBD1. Germline V gives CDR1 GTSNPN, CDR2 SVGIG (reference sequence). The CDR3 extends over 15 amino acids. The V and J ends lost 2 bases and 0 bases, in that order; junction bases with no gene match: 6. The chain's CDR3 is CAWSTGTVMNTEAFF. CDR3 nucleotide sequence: TGTGCCTGGAGTACCGGGACAGTCATGAACACTGAAGCTTTCTTT. Supplemented by reference TRBV30 and TRBJ1-1, the full variable domain reads SQTIHQWPATLVQPVGSPLSLECTVEGTSNPNLYWYRQAAGRGLQLLFYSVGIGQISSEVPQNLSASRPQDRQFILSSKKLLLSDSGFYLCAWSTGTVMNTEAFFGQGTRLTVV.

Written as DNA, the CDR3 is TGTGCCAGCAGCATACTAGCGGGGTTATACAATGAGCAGTTCTTC. It translates to CASSILAGLYNEQFF. This chain links TRBV6-6 with TRBJ2-1; 10 bases are shared with TRBD2. Germline CDR1 reads MNHNY; CDR2 reads SVGAGI (reference sequence). The CDR3 extends over 15 amino acids. V was pared by 6 bases and J by 4 bases, with 6 bases of the junction left unmatched.

The V gene is TRBV7-9, the J gene TRBJ2-7, with D maybe TRBD1 (6 bases). Looked up from germline, CDR1 is SEHNR and CDR2 is FQNEAQ (reference sequence). This CDR3 spans 15 amino acids. V was cut by 1 base and J by 11 bases, with 21 bases left in between. The CDR3 sequence is CASSLEVGRGQGKYF. The DNA of the CDR3 is TGTGCCAGCAGCTTAGAAGTGGGCAGGGGCCAGGGGAAGTACTTC.

The chain links TRBV5-1 to TRBJ2-3; 8 nucleotides align to TRBD2. Germline V lookup: CDR1 SGHRS, CDR2 YFSETQ. The CDR3 has 16 residues. The trim removed 2 bases at V and 3 bases at J, leaving 8 bases unmatched. CDR3 in amino acids: CASSFPPGRGTDTQYF. DNA of the CDR3: TGCGCCAGCAGCTTCCCCCCCGGGAGGGGGACAGATACGCAGTATTTT. The full variable domain, with the rest looked up from reference TRBV5-1 and TRBJ2-3, is KAGVTQTPRYLIKTRGQQVTLSCSPISGHRSVSWYQQTPGQGLQFLFEYFSETQRNKGNFPGRFSGRQFSNSRSEMNVSTLELGDSALYLCASSFPPGRGTDTQYFGPGTRLTVL.

The chain has TRBV19 and TRBJ1-1; D may be TRBD1 (6 bases). Between the trimmed V and J ends, which lost 9 bases and 8 bases, there was a span of 16 bases. The CDR3 has 12 amino acids. Germline-derived CDR1 and CDR2 are LNHDA and SQIVND (reference sequence). CDR3 coding DNA: TGTGCCAGCCAAGGGTACAGGGAGGAAGCTTTCTTT. Translating it yields CASQGYREEAFF.

This sequence joins TRBV21-1 and TRBJ2-3; the table's D call TRBD2 went unverified against the DNA. TRBV21-1 is shown as a pseudogene. This CDR3 has 13 amino acids. CDR3 nucleotides: TGTGCCAGCAGCATTAGCGGCACAGATACGCAGTATTTT. It is translated as CASSISGTDTQYF.

This sequence joins TRBV4-2 and TRBJ2-7; 7 bases agree with TRBD2. V shed 1 base, J shed 4 bases, and the junction held 19 bases outside the gene matches. This CDR3 spans 19 amino acids. From germline, CDR1 is LGHNA and CDR2 YNFKEQ. The CDR3 sequence: CASSQVSSSRLAERYEQYF. DNA of the CDR3: TGTGCCAGCAGCCAAGTTTCCTCCTCTCGGCTAGCGGAGAGGTACGAGCAGTACTTC.

The table lists this clone with a count of one. V gene TRBV28 combines with J gene TRBJ2-7; the match to TRBD1 covers 10 bases. Per the germline V gene, CDR1 is MDHEN and CDR2 is SYDVKM. The CDR3 has 16 amino acids. V lost 2 bases, J lost 3 bases, and 7 bases stayed unmatched. The DNA for the CDR3 is TGTGCCAGCAGTTTACCAAACCGGGACAGGGGCTACGAGCAGTACTTC. As protein: CASSLPNRDRGYEQYF.

V and J are TRBV5-1 and TRBJ1-2; 7 nucleotides align to TRBD1. CDR1 SGHRS and CDR2 YFSETQ come from the germline V gene. The CDR3 loop spans 14 amino acids. V trimming: 6 bases; J trimming: 8 bases; junction bases outside the gene matches: 13. CDR3 sequence reads: CASNVETGSEGYTF. CDR3 bases: TGCGCCAGCAATGTGGAGACAGGGTCGGAGGGCTACACCTTC.

The chain employs TRBV11-2 and TRBJ1-3; possibly TRBD1 for D (6 bases). Trimming removed 3 bases at V and 4 bases at J, with 13 bases between. Germline V gene lookup returns CDR1 SGHAT and CDR2 FQNNGV. This CDR3 spans 15 amino acids. CDR3 protein: CASSFQDSLGNTIYF. The DNA for the CDR3 is TGTGCCAGCAGCTTCCAGGACAGTCTCGGAAACACCATATATTTT.

The chain uses TRBV30 and TRBJ2-1, with 9 bases lining up with TRBD2. Germline V CDR1 and CDR2: GTSNPN, SVGIG (reference sequence). The CDR3 covers 14 residues. The V and J ends lost 2 bases and 8 bases, in that order; junction bases with no gene match: 7. The CDR3 nucleotides are TGTGCCTGGAGTTGGGGGACTAGCAGGGATGAGCAGTTCTTC. Translated: CAWSWGTSRDEQFF.

This chain connects TRBV10-3 to TRBJ2-1; the D gene is possibly TRBD2 (5 bases). Germline CDR1 is ENHRY and CDR2 is SYGVKD. V lost 7 bases to trimming and J lost 0 bases, with 10 bases between them. This CDR3 has 14 residues. In nucleotides, the CDR3 is TGTGCCATCACTCTAGCTAGCTCCTACAATGAGCAGTTCTTC. Translation: CAITLASSYNEQFF.